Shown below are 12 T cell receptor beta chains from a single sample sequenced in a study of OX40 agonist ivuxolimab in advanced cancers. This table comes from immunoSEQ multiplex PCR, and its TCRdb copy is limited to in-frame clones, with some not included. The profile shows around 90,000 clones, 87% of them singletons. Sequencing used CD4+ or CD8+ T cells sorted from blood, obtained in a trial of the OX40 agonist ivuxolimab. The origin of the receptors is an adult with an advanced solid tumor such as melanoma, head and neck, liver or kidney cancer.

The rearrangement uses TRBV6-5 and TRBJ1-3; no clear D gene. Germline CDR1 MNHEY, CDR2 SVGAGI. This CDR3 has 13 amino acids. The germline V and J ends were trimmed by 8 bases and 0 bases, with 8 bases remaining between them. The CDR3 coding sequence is TGTGCCAGCGGCTACAGCTCTGGAAACACCATATATTTT. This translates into CASGYSSGNTIYF.

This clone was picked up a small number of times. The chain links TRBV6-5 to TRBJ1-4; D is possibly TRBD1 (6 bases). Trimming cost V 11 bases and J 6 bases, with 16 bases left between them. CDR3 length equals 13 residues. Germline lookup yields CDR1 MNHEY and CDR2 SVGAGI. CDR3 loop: CASRRGAYEKLFF. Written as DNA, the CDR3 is TGTGCCTCGAGGAGGGGGGCCTATGAAAAACTGTTTTTT.

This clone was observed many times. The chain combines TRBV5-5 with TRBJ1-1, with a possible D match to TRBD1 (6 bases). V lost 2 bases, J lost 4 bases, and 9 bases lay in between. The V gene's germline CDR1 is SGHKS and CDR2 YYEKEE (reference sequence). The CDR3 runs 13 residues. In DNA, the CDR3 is TGTGCCAGCAGCTTTGCGGGGGCCACTGAAGCTTTCTTT. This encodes CASSFAGATEAFF.

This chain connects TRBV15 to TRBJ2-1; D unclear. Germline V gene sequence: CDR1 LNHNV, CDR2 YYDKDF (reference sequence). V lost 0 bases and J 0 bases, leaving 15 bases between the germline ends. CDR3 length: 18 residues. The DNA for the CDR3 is TGTGCCACCAGCAGAGATGGAAAGGGTATGAGCTCCTACAATGAGCAGTTCTTC. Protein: CATSRDGKGMSSYNEQFF.

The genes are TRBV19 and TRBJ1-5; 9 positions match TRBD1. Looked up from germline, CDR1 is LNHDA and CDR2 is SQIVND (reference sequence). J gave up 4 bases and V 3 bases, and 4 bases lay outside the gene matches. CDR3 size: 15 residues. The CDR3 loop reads CASSIGDRANQPQHF. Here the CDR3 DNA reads TGTGCCAGTAGTATTGGGGACAGGGCGAATCAGCCCCAGCATTTT.

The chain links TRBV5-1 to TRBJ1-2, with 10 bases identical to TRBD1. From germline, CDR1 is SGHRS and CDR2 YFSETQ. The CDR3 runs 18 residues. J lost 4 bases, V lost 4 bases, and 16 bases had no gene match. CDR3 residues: CASSAPGTGAAPTYGYTF. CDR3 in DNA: TGCGCCAGCAGCGCCCCCGGGACAGGGGCCGCCCCTACCTATGGCTACACCTTC. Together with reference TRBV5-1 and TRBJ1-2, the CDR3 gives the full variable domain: KAGVTQTPRYLIKTRGQQVTLSCSPISGHRSVSWYQQTPGQGLQFLFEYFSETQRNKGNFPGRFSGRQFSNSRSEMNVSTLELGDSALYLCASSAPGTGAAPTYGYTFGSGTRLTVV.

The CDR3 sequence is CASSVSVWETQYF. CDR3 sequence (DNA): TGTGCCAGCAGCGTGTCGGTTTGGGAGACCCAGTACTTC. The rearrangement links TRBV9 to TRBJ2-5, with unresolved D. Germline V gene sequence: CDR1 SGDLS, CDR2 YYNGEE. This CDR3 has 13 residues. V was clipped by 2 bases and J by 5 bases, with 10 bases between them. Together with reference TRBV9 and TRBJ2-5, the CDR3 gives the full variable domain: DSGVTQTPKHLITATGQRVTLRCSPRSGDLSVYWYQQSLDQGLQFLIQYYNGEERAKGNILERFSAQQFPDLHSELNLSSLELGDSALYFCASSVSVWETQYFGPGTRLLVL.

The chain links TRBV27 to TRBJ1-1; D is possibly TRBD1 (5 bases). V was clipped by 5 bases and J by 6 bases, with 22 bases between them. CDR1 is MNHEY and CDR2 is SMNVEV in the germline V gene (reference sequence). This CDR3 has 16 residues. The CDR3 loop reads CASSIGGGGGLAEAFF. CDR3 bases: TGTGCCAGCAGTATTGGGGGGGGTGGTGGGTTAGCTGAAGCTTTCTTT.

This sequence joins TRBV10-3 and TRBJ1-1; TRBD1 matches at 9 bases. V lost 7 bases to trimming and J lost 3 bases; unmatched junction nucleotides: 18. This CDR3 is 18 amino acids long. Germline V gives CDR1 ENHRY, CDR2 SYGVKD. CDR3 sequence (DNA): TGTGCCATCACCCGCCGGGACGCCTTTGGACAGGGGTACACTGAAGCTTTCTTT. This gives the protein CAITRRDAFGQGYTEAFF.

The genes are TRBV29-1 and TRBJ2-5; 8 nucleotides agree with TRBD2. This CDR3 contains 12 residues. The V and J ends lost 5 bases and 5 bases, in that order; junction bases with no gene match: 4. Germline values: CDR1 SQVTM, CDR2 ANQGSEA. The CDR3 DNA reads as TGCAGCGTTAGGGCTAGCGGGGAGACCCAGTACTTC. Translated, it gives CSVRASGETQYF.

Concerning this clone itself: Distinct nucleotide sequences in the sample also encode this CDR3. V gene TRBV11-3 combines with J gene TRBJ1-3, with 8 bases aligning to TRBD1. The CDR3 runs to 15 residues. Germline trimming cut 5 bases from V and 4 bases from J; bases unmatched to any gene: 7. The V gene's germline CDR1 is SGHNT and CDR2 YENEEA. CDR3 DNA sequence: TGTGCCAGCAGCCCCGGACAGGGACCCGGAAACACCATATATTTT. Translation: CASSPGQGPGNTIYF.

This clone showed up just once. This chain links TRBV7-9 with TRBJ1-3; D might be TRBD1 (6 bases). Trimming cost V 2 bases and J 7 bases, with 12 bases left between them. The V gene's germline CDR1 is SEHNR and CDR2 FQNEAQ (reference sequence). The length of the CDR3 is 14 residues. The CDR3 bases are TGTGCCAGCAGCTTAAGGACAGACAAGAACACCATATATTTT. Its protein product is CASSLRTDKNTIYF.